These T cell receptor beta chains were read from a single sample in a study of glioma-infiltrating T cells. One entry per CDR3 protein results from TCRdb running MiXCR on the multiplex PCR reads. The table includes approximately 100,000 distinct CDR3 sequences, approximately 26% detected once. The sequenced material came from glioma tissue, nonneoplastic brain tissue, or PBMCs (not recorded which). The receptors come from a human donor with low-grade glioma or glioblastoma, undergoing nonglioma brain surgery, or in good health (not recorded which). CDR3s include the opening cysteine and the closing phenylalanine or tryptophan. The D gene is left open where the match is weak.

V: TRBV12-3/TRBV12-4; J: TRBJ2-7; D: NA; CDR3: CASSLVKEGGITNEQYF
V: TRBV29-1; J: TRBJ1-3; D: NA; CDR3: CSVVGTYGNTIYF
V: TRBV24-1; J: TRBJ2-7; D: NA; CDR3: CATSGKQGKSYEQYF
V: TRBV20-1; J: TRBJ2-7; D: TRBD2; CDR3: CSARDLRVAGVNEQYF
V: TRBV25-1; J: TRBJ1-1; D: NA; CDR3: CASSPLRRNTEAFF
V: TRBV3-1; J: TRBJ1-2; D: NA; CDR3: CASSQHGPNYGYTF
V: TRBV6-5; J: TRBJ2-7; D: TRBD1; CDR3: CASSWGGQGTYVHYF
V: TRBV20-1; J: TRBJ2-1; D: TRBD1; CDR3: CSVGQGGSYNEQFF
V: TRBV7-2; J: TRBJ2-1; D: NA; CDR3: CASSLQGRSYNEQFF
V: TRBV5-1; J: TRBJ1-1; D: TRBD1; CDR3: CASSLQGRESEAFF
V: TRBV7-2; J: TRBJ2-7; D: NA; CDR3: CASSPSPGSSYEQYF
V: TRBV4-2; J: TRBJ2-7; D: NA; CDR3: CASSQDSYGYEQYF
V: TRBV19; J: TRBJ1-5; D: NA; CDR3: CASSSISGPLYSNQPQHF
V: TRBV9; J: TRBJ2-1; D: NA; CDR3: CASSAWTENNEQFF
V: TRBV2; J: TRBJ2-1; D: TRBD1; CDR3: CASSEEGADLNNEQFF
V: TRBV6-2/TRBV6-3; J: TRBJ2-7; D: NA; CDR3: CASSYSAGWSYEQYF
V: TRBV7-2; J: TRBJ1-2; D: NA; CDR3: CASSSGAGDYGYTF
V: TRBV20-1; J: TRBJ1-4; D: NA; CDR3: CSAQRATGAKEKLFF